This TCR beta chain was found in a study of T cells in Graves' hyperthyroidism and ophthalmopathy. Germline V lookup: CDR1 DFQATT, CDR2 SNEGSKA (reference sequence). The CDR3 runs 13 residues. V lost 5 bases, J lost 2 bases, and 11 bases lay in between. Points from the study as a whole: Expanded thyroid clonotypes (above 0.001) were mostly also found in blood. Model-based prediction identified ophthalmopathy a median roughly 5.9 months prior to its onset.

Graves' hyperthyroidism was deemed stable given no ophthalmopathy progression within 18 months. RNA transcripts gave rise to amplified TCR beta CDR3 regions. TCR CDR3 underwent first-round RT-PCR with the HTBI primer set. TCRdb recomputed calls from the multiplex PCR reads with MiXCR, one row per CDR3 protein. The sample consists of some 770,000 distinct CDR3 sequences, roughly 17% of them appearing once. Ten or more counts support this clonotype. Antigen unknown. Sequenced input: blood. This clonotype was sampled from a man aged 18 to 29 with Graves' hyperthyroidism. This sequence joins TRBV20-1 and TRBJ2-3; D remains unclear. CDR3 in DNA: TGCAGTGCTGTACCGCCAAACACAGATACGCAGTATTTT. It is translated as CSAVPPNTDTQYF.